The following is a T cell receptor (beta chain) sequence with its context. The clone's antigen remains unknown. Base qualities are not recorded, but no much larger clone differs from it by a single base. The CDR3 holds 15 amino acids from the cysteine to the phenylalanine. The retained sequence is limited to the CDR3, 45 bases, with the frame set at the first base. Based on the germline V gene (reference sequence), the CDR1 and CDR2 sequences are LGHDT and YNNKEL. The junction shows trimming of 1 base on V and 2 bases on J, and the gene matches do not reach 3 bases of it. This specimen comes from a study of patients and donors after allogeneic stem cell transplantation (dated by TCRdb to 2020 to 2022). Receptor amplification or capture employed RT-PCR. The run used a NextSeq 550. The public reads were reanalyzed by TCRdb: fastp trimming at Q25, MiXCR alignment, in-frame beta chains only. Each entry merges the rows of one CDR3 protein and shows their most common DNA and genes. Here the sample has about 960,000 distinct CDR3 sequences; roughly 18% occur a single time. Around 5.5% of the sample comes from the top ten.

The sequence was collected from a human donor who was either an allogeneic HSCT recipient or a stem cell or donor lymphocyte infusion donor (not recorded which). It is not recorded whose cells these are; they may come from a transplant donor. The V and J genes are TRBV3-1 and TRBJ2-7, with TRBD1 identical over 9 junction bases. Sequencing used blood, either unsorted or a sorted T cell fraction (not recorded which). CDR3 reads: CASSQGQGGAYEQYF. The DNA is TGTGCCAGCAGCCAAGGACAGGGGGGCGCCTACGAGCAGTACTTC.